This T cell receptor beta chain emerged from a study of blood T cell repertoires in COVID-19. In the study overall: Samples representing acute and convalescent COVID-19 were sourced from the United States, Italy and Spain.

This CDR3 region has 10 residues. Germline values: CDR1 MDHEN, CDR2 SYDVKM. Some clones are missing from TCRdb's copy, which holds only in-frame ones; the method was immunoSEQ multiplex PCR. The sample carries tens of thousands of clones, around 84% recorded once. This clone appeared a few times. The chain links TRBV28 to TRBJ2-2; D not certain. This sequence originates from a man in his forties or fifties with acute or convalescent COVID-19. The sequencing sample was made of peripheral blood. The CDR3 DNA is TGTGCGACCGGGACCGGGGAGCTGTTTTTT. Translating it yields CATGTGELFF. Full variable domain (remainder filled in from reference TRBV28 and TRBJ2-2): DVKVTQSSRYLVKRTGEKVFLECVQDMDHENMFWYRQDPGLGLRLIYFSYDVKMKEKGDIPEGYSVSREKKERFSLILESASTNQTSMYLCATGTGELFFGEGSRLTVL.